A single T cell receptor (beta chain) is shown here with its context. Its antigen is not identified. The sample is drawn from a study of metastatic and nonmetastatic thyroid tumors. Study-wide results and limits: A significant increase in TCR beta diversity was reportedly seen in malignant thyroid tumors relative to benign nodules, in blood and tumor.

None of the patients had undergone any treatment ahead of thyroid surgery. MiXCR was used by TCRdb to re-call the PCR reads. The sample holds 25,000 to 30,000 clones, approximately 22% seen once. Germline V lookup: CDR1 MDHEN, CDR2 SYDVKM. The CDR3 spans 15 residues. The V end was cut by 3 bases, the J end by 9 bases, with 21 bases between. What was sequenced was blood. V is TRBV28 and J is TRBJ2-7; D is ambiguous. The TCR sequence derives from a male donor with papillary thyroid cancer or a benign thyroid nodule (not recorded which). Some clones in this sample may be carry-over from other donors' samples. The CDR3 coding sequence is TGTGCCAGCAGTTTGAGTATCCCCCTTCGTGAGGCGCAGTACTTC. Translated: CASSLSIPLREAQYF.